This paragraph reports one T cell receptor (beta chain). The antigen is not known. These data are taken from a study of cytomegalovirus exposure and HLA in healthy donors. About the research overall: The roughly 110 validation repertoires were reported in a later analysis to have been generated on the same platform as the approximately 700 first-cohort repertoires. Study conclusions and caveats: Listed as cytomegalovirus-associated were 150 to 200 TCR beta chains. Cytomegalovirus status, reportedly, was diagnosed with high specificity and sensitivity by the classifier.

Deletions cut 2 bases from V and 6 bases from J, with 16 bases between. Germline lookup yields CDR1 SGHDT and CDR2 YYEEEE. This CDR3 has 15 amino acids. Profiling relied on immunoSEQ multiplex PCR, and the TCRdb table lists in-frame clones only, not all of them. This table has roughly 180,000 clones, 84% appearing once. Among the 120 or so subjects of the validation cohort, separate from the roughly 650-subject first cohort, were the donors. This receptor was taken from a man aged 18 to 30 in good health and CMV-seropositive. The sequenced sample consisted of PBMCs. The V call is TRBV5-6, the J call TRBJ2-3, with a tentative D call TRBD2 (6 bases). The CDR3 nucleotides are TGTGCCAGCAGCTTACCGGCGGGGTCCTTGGATACGCAGTATTTT. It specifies CASSLPAGSLDTQYF. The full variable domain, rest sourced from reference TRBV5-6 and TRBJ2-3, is DAGVTQSPTHLIKTRGQQVTLRCSPKSGHDTVSWYQQALGQGPQFIFQYYEEEERQRGNFPDRFSGHQFPNYSSELNVNALLLGDSALYLCASSLPAGSLDTQYFGPGTRLTVL.